These T cell receptor beta chains were read from a single sample in a study of shared clonotypes between healthy human individuals. Repertoires were generated with immunoSEQ multiplex PCR, while TCRdb's copy carries only in-frame clones and drops some. The profile shows hundreds of thousands of clones, roughly 95% of them singletons. Sample: naive CD8+ T cells sorted from blood. Receptor source: a woman aged 30 to 39 in good health. Both conserved end residues are part of each CDR3. Fields, in order: clone size, V gene, D gene, J gene, CDR3 DNA, CDR3 protein. A D gene is named only where the DNA matches it firmly. Only some rows state a clone size, as once, few, many or a class for expanded clones.

>.|TRBV11-3|TRBD2|TRBJ2-7
TGTGCCAGCAGTTCCATAGCGGGAGGCGAGCAGTACTTC
CASSSIAGGEQYF
>.|TRBV4-1|TRBD2|TRBJ2-3
TGCGCCAGCAGCCAAGTCTGGTCTAGCGGGGTCACAGATACGCAGTATTTT
CASSQVWSSGVTDTQYF
>.|TRBV7-7|TRBD2|TRBJ2-1
TGTGCCAGCAGCTTAGCGCCCCCCGTCGGTAGCGGGGCCCACAATGAGCAGTTCTTC
CASSLAPPVGSGAHNEQFF
>.|TRBV4-1|TRBD1|TRBJ1-2
TGCGCCAGCAGCCAAGAGTTGGGACAGCCGAACTATGGCTACACCTTC
CASSQELGQPNYGYTF
>.|TRBV4-1|.|TRBJ2-2
TGCGCCAGCAGCGAACGGGTTCCGAACACCGGGGAGCTGTTTTTT
CASSERVPNTGELFF
>.|TRBV27|.|TRBJ1-4
TGTGCCAGCAGACCAACCAAGGGGAGTTATAATGAAAAACTGTTTTTT
CASRPTKGSYNEKLFF
>.|TRBV4-2|TRBD2|TRBJ2-7
TGTGCCAGCAGCCAAGATCGGGGACTAGCGCGGGAGCAGTACTTC
CASSQDRGLAREQYF
>.|TRBV7-8|.|TRBJ1-1
TGTGCCAGCAGCCCTGGGCGTACAGGGCCGGCTTTCTTT
CASSPGRTGPAFF
>.|TRBV13|.|TRBJ1-1
TGTGCCAGCAGCTTTGGAGGGGACATGAACACTGAAGCTTTCTTT
CASSFGGDMNTEAFF
>.|TRBV19|.|TRBJ2-2
TGTGCCAGTAGTATCGAGAACACCGGGGAGCTGTTTTTT
CASSIENTGELFF
>.|TRBV5-6|TRBD1|TRBJ2-7
TGTGCCAGCAGCTTGATGGGACAGACTTTCTACGAGCAGTACTTC
CASSLMGQTFYEQYF
>.|TRBV29-1|.|TRBJ1-5
TGCAGCGTTATACAGGATTCAGGGCAGCCCCAGCATTTT
CSVIQDSGQPQHF
>.|TRBV28|.|TRBJ1-5
TGTGCCAGCAGTTCCTCCACGGCTCAGCCCCAGCATTTT
CASSSSTAQPQHF
>.|TRBV27|TRBD2|TRBJ2-7
TGTGCCAGCACCGCAGGGACTAGCGGGAGGAACGAGCAGTACTTC
CASTAGTSGRNEQYF
>.|TRBV5-8|TRBD1|TRBJ2-7
TGTGCCAGCAGCTTAGGGACAGGGGAAGGCTACGAGCAGTACTTC
CASSLGTGEGYEQYF
>.|TRBV7-2|.|TRBJ2-7
TGTGCCAGCAGTCCTAGGGGCGGGCGCGCCTACGAGCAGTACTTC
CASSPRGGRAYEQYF
>.|TRBV10-1|TRBD2|TRBJ2-7
TGCGCCAGCAGTGGACCCGGGACTAGCGGCACCTACGAGCAGTACTTC
CASSGPGTSGTYEQYF
>.|TRBV28|.|TRBJ2-4
TGTGCCAGCAGTTTAATTTCAGCCAAAAACATTCAGTACTTC
CASSLISAKNIQYF
>.|TRBV7-2|.|TRBJ2-7
TGTGCCAGCAGCTTAGGGGCGGGACCTACCTACGAGCAGTACTTC
CASSLGAGPTYEQYF
>once|TRBV27|.|TRBJ2-2
TGTGCCAGCAGCTCGGGCATGAACACCGGGGAGCTGTTTTTT
CASSSGMNTGELFF
>.|TRBV28|TRBD2|TRBJ2-7
TGTGCCAGCAGAAAGGGACTAGCGGGAGGCGAGCAGTACTTC
CASRKGLAGGEQYF
>.|TRBV4-1|.|TRBJ1-1
TGCGCCAGCAGGAGGGGGGCCAACACTGAAGCTTTCTTT
CASRRGANTEAFF
>.|TRBV11-3|.|TRBJ2-5
TGTGCCAGCAGATACGTGGATGGATTAGGGACATCCCTGACCCAGTACTTC
CASRYVDGLGTSLTQYF
>.|TRBV13|TRBD1|TRBJ2-7
TGTGCCAGCAGCTCGCAGGGGGCAAGCGAGCAGTACTTC
CASSSQGASEQYF
>.|TRBV13|.|TRBJ2-7
TGTGCCAGCAGCTTAGGTGTGGGGCAGGTCTACGAGCAGTACTTC
CASSLGVGQVYEQYF
>.|TRBV4-1|.|TRBJ1-1
TGCGCCAGCAGCCGTGGGGGCTCAAACACTGAAGCTTTCTTT
CASSRGGSNTEAFF
>.|TRBV2|TRBD2|TRBJ2-7
TGTGCCAGCAGTGAAGAGGGAGGGCCCGGCTACGAGCAGTACTTC
CASSEEGGPGYEQYF
>.|TRBV15|.|TRBJ2-7
TGTGCCACCAGCAGAGAAACGAATTCCTACGAGCAGTACTTC
CATSRETNSYEQYF
>once|TRBV7-2|.|TRBJ1-5
TGTGCCAGCAGCTTAGGCCGTGCGGCTCTCCAGCCCCAGCATTTT
CASSLGRAALQPQHF
>.|TRBV15|.|TRBJ1-5
TGTGCCACCAGCAGTCCCTTTGGAGGGCAGGCCTTATTCCAGCCCCAGCATTTT
CATSSPFGGQALFQPQHF
>.|TRBV2|.|TRBJ1-1
TGTGCCAGCAGTGAATTTGGCGGAGACACTGAAGCTTTCTTT
CASSEFGGDTEAFF
>.|TRBV11-2|.|TRBJ1-2
TGTGCCAGCAGCTTAGGTGCTGGGGGCTCTGGCTACACCTTC
CASSLGAGGSGYTF
>.|TRBV4-2|.|TRBJ2-1
TGTGCCAGCAGCCAAGATGTGGCCTCGGAGCAGTTCTTC
CASSQDVASEQFF
>.|TRBV28|TRBD1|TRBJ1-1
TGTGCCAGCAGCAACAGGGGCCTGAACACTGAAGCTTTCTTT
CASSNRGLNTEAFF
>few|TRBV4-2|.|TRBJ2-7
TGTGCCAGCAGCCAAGAAGGTGAGATCGGGTTGGGCGAGCAGTACTTC
CASSQEGEIGLGEQYF
>.|TRBV4-1|TRBD1|TRBJ1-3
TGCGCCAGCAGCCAAGATGTCGGGGACAGGGGTGTTGGAAACACCATATATTTT
CASSQDVGDRGVGNTIYF
>.|TRBV7-2|TRBD2|TRBJ2-7
TGTGCCAGCAGCTTAGGTATGGGCGGGGGAGCCGAGCAGTACTTC
CASSLGMGGGAEQYF
>.|TRBV2|TRBD2|TRBJ2-1
TGTGCCAGCAGTCCCCTCTCCGGGACTAGCGGGAGGTATGAGCAGTTCTTC
CASSPLSGTSGRYEQFF
>.|TRBV19|.|TRBJ1-2
TGTGCCAGTAGTATTTTAGGGCTAGGGGACTATGGCTACACCTTC
CASSILGLGDYGYTF
>.|TRBV5-6|TRBD1|TRBJ2-7
TGTGCCAGCAGTTTGACAGGGGGCAGGTACGAGCAGTACTTC
CASSLTGGRYEQYF
>.|TRBV9|.|TRBJ1-2
TGTGCCAGCACGAGGGTTTCTAACTATGGCTACACCTTC
CASTRVSNYGYTF
>.|TRBV4-1|TRBD2|TRBJ2-1
TGCGCCAGCAGCCAACCGTCCGGACTAGCGGGAGGGGGGCAGTTCTTC
CASSQPSGLAGGGQFF
>.|TRBV6-4|.|TRBJ2-3
TGTGCCAGCAGGGCCCCTCTAGGAGCGGATCCTAGCACAGATACGCAGTATTTT
CASRAPLGADPSTDTQYF
>.|TRBV9|.|TRBJ1-1
TGTGCCAGCAGCCCTCCCCGTAGTAAGGCAGCTTTCTTT
CASSPPRSKAAFF
>.|TRBV19|TRBD1|TRBJ2-5
TGTGCCAGTAGTAGGGGACAGGGATTGTTGGAGACCCAGTACTTC
CASSRGQGLLETQYF
>.|TRBV28|.|TRBJ2-7
TGTGCCAGCGGGGTGTGGGGAAACTACGAGCAGTACTTC
CASGVWGNYEQYF
>.|TRBV28|.|TRBJ1-5
TGTGCCAGCAGTTTATGGGACGGGGAGTCGTCCCAGCATTTT
CASSLWDGESSQHF
>.|TRBV7-9|TRBD2|TRBJ2-7
TGTGCCAGCGCCGCCCCGGGACTAGCGGGAGCCGAGCAGTACTTC
CASAAPGLAGAEQYF
>.|TRBV5-4|.|TRBJ2-1
TGTGCCAGCCGGGAACTAGTTGGGGGCAATGAGCAGTTCTTC
CASRELVGGNEQFF
>.|TRBV4-1|.|TRBJ2-7
TGCGCCAGCAGCCAAGGCCCAGCTACCTCCTACGAGCAGTACTTC
CASSQGPATSYEQYF